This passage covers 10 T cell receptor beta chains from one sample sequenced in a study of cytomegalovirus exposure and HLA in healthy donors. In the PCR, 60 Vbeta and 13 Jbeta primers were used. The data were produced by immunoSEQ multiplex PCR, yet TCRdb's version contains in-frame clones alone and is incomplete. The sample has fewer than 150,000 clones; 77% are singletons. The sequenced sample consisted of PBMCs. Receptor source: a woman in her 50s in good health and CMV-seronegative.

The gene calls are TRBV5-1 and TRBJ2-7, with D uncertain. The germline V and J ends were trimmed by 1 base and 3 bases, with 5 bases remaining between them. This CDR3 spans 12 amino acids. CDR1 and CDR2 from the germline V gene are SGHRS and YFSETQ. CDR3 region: CASSLNYYEQYF. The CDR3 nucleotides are TGCGCCAGCAGCTTGAATTACTACGAGCAGTACTTC.

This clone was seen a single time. In DNA, the CDR3 is TGTGCCAGCAGCTTCGAGCGACGCCAGTACTTC. Protein: CASSFERRQYF. V usage is TRBV7-6 and J usage is TRBJ2-5; no clear D. This CDR3 spans 11 amino acids. Germline lookup yields CDR1 SGHVS and CDR2 FNYEAQ. Trimming removed 3 bases at V and 10 bases at J, with 9 bases between.

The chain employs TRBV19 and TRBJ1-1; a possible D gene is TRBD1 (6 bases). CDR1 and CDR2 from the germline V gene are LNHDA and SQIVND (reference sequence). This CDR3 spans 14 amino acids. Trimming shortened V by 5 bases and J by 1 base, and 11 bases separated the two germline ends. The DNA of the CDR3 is TGTGCCAGTAGTTTCCGGGGGGCGAACACTGAAGCTTTCTTT. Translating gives CASSFRGANTEAFF.

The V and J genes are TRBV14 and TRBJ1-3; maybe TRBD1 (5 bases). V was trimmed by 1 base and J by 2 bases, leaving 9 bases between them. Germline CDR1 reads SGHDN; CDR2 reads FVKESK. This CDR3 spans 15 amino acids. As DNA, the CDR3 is TGTGCCAGCAGCCAAGTCATGGGGCCTGGAAACACCATATATTTT. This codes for CASSQVMGPGNTIYF.

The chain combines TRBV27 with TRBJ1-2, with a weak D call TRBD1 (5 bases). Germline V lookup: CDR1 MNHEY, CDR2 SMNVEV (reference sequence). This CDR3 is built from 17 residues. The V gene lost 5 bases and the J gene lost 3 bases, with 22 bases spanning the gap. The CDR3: CASSPRFLGGEDYGYTF. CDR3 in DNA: TGTGCCAGCAGTCCCAGGTTTTTGGGGGGAGAGGACTATGGCTACACCTTC.

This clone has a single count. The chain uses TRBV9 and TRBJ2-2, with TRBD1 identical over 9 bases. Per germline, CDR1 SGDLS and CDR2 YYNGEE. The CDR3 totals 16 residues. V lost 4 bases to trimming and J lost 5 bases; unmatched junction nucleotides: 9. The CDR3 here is CASSPRTGVGTGELFF. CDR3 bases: TGTGCCAGCAGCCCTAGGACAGGGGTAGGGACCGGGGAGCTGTTTTTT.

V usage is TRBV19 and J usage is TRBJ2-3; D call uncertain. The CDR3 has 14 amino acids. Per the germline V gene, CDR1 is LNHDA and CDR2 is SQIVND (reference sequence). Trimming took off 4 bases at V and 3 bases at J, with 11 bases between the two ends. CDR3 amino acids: CASSTRPVTDTQYF. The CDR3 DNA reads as TGTGCCAGTAGTACCCGCCCGGTGACAGATACGCAGTATTTT.

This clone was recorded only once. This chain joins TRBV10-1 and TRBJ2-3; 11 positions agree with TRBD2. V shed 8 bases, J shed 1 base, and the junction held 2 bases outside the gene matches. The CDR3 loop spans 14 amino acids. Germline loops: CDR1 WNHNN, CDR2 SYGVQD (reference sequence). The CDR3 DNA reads TGCGCCAGCCTAGCGGGGGGTGGCACAGATACGCAGTATTTT. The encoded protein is CASLAGGGTDTQYF.

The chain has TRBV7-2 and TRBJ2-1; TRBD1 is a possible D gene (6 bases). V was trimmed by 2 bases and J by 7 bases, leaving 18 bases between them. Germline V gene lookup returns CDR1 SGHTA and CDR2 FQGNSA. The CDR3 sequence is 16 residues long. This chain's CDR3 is CASSLSGTTSWNEQFF. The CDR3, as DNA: TGTGCCAGCAGCTTATCCGGGACAACCTCCTGGAATGAGCAGTTCTTC.

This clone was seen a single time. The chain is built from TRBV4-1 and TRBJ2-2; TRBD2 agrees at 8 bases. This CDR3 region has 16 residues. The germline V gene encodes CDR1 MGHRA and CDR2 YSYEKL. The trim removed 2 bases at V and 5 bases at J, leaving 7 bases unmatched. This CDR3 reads CASSQLAGGGTGELFF. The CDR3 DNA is TGCGCCAGCAGCCAATTGGCGGGGGGAGGGACCGGGGAGCTGTTTTTT.